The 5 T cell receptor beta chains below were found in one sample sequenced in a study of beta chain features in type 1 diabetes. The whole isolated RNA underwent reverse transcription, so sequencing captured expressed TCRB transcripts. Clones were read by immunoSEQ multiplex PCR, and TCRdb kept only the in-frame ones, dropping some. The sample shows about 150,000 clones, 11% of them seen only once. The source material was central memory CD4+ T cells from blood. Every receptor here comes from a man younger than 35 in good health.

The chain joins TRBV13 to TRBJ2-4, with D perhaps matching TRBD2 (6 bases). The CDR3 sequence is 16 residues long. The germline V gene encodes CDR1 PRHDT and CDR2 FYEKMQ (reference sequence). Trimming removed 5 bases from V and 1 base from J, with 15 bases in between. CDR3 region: CASSPGLRAAKNIQYF. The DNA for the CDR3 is TGTGCCAGCAGCCCGGGACTCCGGGCGGCCAAAAACATTCAGTACTTC. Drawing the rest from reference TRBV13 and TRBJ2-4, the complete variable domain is AAGVIQSPRHLIKEKRETATLKCYPIPRHDTVYWYQQGPGQDPQFLISFYEKMQSDKGSIPDRFSAQQFSDYHSELNMSSLELGDSALYFCASSPGLRAAKNIQYFGAGTRLSVL.

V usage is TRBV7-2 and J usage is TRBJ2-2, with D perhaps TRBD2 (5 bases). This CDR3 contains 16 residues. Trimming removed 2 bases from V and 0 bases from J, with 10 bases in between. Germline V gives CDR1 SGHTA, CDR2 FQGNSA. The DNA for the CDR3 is TGTGCCAGCAGCTTAAGACTACTCGCGAACACCGGGGAGCTGTTTTTT. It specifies CASSLRLLANTGELFF. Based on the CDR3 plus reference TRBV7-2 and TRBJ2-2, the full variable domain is GAGVSQSPSNKVTEKGKDVELRCDPISGHTALYWYRQSLGQGLEFLIYFQGNSAPDKSGLPSDRFSAERTGGSVSTLTIQRTQQEDSAVYLCASSLRLLANTGELFFGEGSRLTVL.

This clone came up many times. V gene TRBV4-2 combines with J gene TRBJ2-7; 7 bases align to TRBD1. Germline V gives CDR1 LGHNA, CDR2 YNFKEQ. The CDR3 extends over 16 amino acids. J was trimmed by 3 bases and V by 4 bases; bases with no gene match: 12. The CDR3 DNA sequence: TGTGCCAGCAGCCCAGAGCCGGGACAGAAAGGCTACGAGCAGTACTTC. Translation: CASSPEPGQKGYEQYF.

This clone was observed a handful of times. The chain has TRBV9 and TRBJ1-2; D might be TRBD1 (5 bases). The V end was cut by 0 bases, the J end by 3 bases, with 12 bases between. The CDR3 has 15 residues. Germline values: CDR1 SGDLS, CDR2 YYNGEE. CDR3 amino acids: CASSVGGGRDYGYTF. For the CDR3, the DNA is TGTGCCAGCAGCGTAGGAGGAGGCAGGGACTATGGCTACACCTTC.

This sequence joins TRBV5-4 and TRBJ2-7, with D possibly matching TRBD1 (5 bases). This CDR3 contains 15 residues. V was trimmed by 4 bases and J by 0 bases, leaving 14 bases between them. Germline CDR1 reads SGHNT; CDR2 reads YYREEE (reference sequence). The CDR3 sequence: CASSAPDRDSYEQYF. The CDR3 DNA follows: TGTGCCAGCAGCGCGCCCGACAGAGACTCCTACGAGCAGTACTTC.